This TCR beta chain was found in a study of glioma-infiltrating T cells. Study results and caveats: Gliomas, especially low-grade, showed above-expected tissue-blood divergence; non-neoplastic patients showed below. Only very few CDR3 sequences appeared in both tissue and blood.

This clonotype is termed medium-sized. Its target is not known. Germline CDR1 and CDR2: MNHNS and SASEGT. The CDR3 loop spans 14 amino acids. Trimming removed 2 bases at V and 0 bases at J, with 8 bases between. Amplification of TCR alpha and beta CDR3 regions from RNA used iRepertoire nested multiplex PCR. One-step reverse transcription and amplification started from approximately 100-400 ng of tissue mRNA or PBMC total RNA. TCRdb itself ran the multiplex PCR reads through MiXCR, one entry per CDR3 protein. Of 110,000 or so distinct CDR3 sequences detected, about 25% appear once; the ten largest clones hold 35%.

This clonotype was sampled from a human donor with low-grade glioma or glioblastoma, undergoing nonglioma brain surgery, or in good health (not recorded which). The sequenced sample was glioma tissue, nonneoplastic brain tissue, or PBMCs (not recorded which). J is TRBJ2-7 and V is TRBV6-1; D might be TRBD1 or TRBD2, each matching 5 bases. DNA for the CDR3: TGTGCCAGCAGTGAAAGAGGGGACTCCTACGAGCAGTACTTC. Translated: CASSERGDSYEQYF.